These 6 T cell receptor beta chains originate from one sample sequenced in a study of cytotoxic CD8 clonotypes in ibrutinib-treated CLL (dated by TCRdb to about 2021). What the time point label conveys for this sample: approximately eleven months on ibrutinib. The library was built by means of the immunoSEQ multiplex PCR assay. TCRdb re-hosts the immuneACCESS table, in-frame sequences only. Its copies lack some clones; in the studies checked, an unresolved V gene accounts for under half of them, and the cause for the rest is not known. This sample lists about 160,000 clones; over 65% were detected once. Of the sample, roughly 1.9% falls within the top ten clones. Sequences were derived from PBMCs, sampled after 12 months of ibrutinib treatment. Source of these receptors: a human donor with chronic lymphocytic leukemia.

The chain employs TRBV6-1 and TRBJ2-6, with a tentative D call TRBD1 (5 bases). Germline V gene lookup returns CDR1 MNHNS and CDR2 SASEGT. The CDR3 covers 15 residues. The V end was cut by 6 bases, the J end by 2 bases, with 11 bases between. The DNA of the CDR3 is TGTGCCAGCAGGGATCAGGGAACTGGGGCCAACGTCCTGACTTTC. It specifies CASRDQGTGANVLTF.

This chain connects TRBV6-1 to TRBJ1-6; D remains unclear. The germline V gene encodes CDR1 MNHNS and CDR2 SASEGT. The CDR3 has 15 amino acids. The germline V and J ends were trimmed by 1 base and 5 bases, with 9 bases remaining between them. CDR3 nucleotides: TGTGCCAGCAGTGAAGGGCAGTATGATAATTCACCCCTCCACTTT. As protein: CASSEGQYDNSPLHF.

The chain joins TRBV21-1 to TRBJ2-7; the table's D gene call, TRBD2, was not cross checked with the DNA. TRBV21-1 is a recognized pseudogene. This CDR3 is built from 16 residues. The CDR3 is CASSKGKLAGAYEQYF. The CDR3 bases are TGTGCCAGCAGCAAGGGGAAACTAGCGGGGGCCTACGAGCAGTACTTC.

V usage is TRBV6-1 and J usage is TRBJ2-5; TRBD2 is a possible D gene (6 bases). From germline, CDR1 is MNHNS and CDR2 SASEGT. This CDR3 is built from 15 residues. V dropped 6 bases and J dropped 5 bases, with 19 bases sitting between them. CDR3 nucleotides: TGTGCCAGCAGAGATGGCGGGGCTAGTCCCGAGACCCAGTACTTC. It yields the protein CASRDGGASPETQYF.

The chain employs TRBV7-2 and TRBJ1-1; no clear D gene. Trimming shortened V by 8 bases and J by 0 bases, and 13 bases separated the two germline ends. The germline CDR1 and CDR2 sequences are SGHTA and FQGNSA. The CDR3 covers 14 residues. The CDR3 sequence is CASSWTSLNTEAFF. The CDR3 DNA follows: TGTGCCAGCTCTTGGACGTCTCTGAACACTGAAGCTTTCTTT. Full variable domain (rest looked up from reference TRBV7-2 and TRBJ1-1): GAGVSQSPSNKVTEKGKDVELRCDPISGHTALYWYRQSLGQGLEFLIYFQGNSAPDKSGLPSDRFSAERTGGSVSTLTIQRTQQEDSAVYLCASSWTSLNTEAFFGQGTRLTVV.

This clone has only a few counts. The J gene is TRBJ2-7, the V gene TRBV29-1; the D gene could be TRBD1 or TRBD2 (5 bases each). Per the germline V gene, CDR1 is SQVTM and CDR2 is ANQGSEA. V gave up 6 bases and J gave up 4 bases, with 16 bases separating them. This CDR3 contains 13 residues. The CDR3 coding sequence is TGCAGCGTGATTTGGGGGTCGGGGTACGAGCAGTACTTC. Translation: CSVIWGSGYEQYF.